What follows are 27 T cell receptor beta chains derived from one specimen sequenced in a study of metastatic and nonmetastatic thyroid tumors. From the PCR reads, TCRdb re-called clones with MiXCR. In the table there are roughly 83,000 clones, more than 13% of which are singletons. Until they underwent thyroid surgery, no patient had received any treatment. Sequencing used blood. These TCRs come from a female donor with papillary thyroid cancer or a benign thyroid nodule (not recorded which). Some clones in this sample may be carry-over from other donors' samples.

This clone has at least ten counts. This chain links TRBV6-1 with TRBJ1-4; D is possibly TRBD1 (6 bases). In germline, CDR1 is MNHNS, CDR2 SASEGT. The germline V and J ends were trimmed by 7 bases and 5 bases, with 14 bases remaining between them. The CDR3 contains 14 residues. CDR3 in amino acids: CASTWGARNEKLFF. DNA for the CDR3: TGTGCCAGCACCTGGGGGGCCAGGAATGAAAAACTGTTTTTT.

As DNA, the CDR3 is TGTGCCAGCAGTTCCCGTAACGAGCAGTACTTC. This translates into CASSSRNEQYF. The chain uses TRBV28 and TRBJ2-7; no definite D call. This CDR3 is 11 amino acids long. Trimming shortened V by 4 bases and J by 5 bases, and 6 bases separated the two germline ends. The germline CDR1 and CDR2 sequences are MDHEN and SYDVKM.

In its sample, this clone was seen many times. The chain couples TRBV5-6 to TRBJ2-7; D is unresolved. Germline V gene lookup returns CDR1 SGHDT and CDR2 YYEEEE. The CDR3 loop spans 11 amino acids. The V end lost 6 bases, the J end lost 3 bases, and 7 bases lay between the germline ends. In nucleotides, the CDR3 is TGTGCCAGCACAAGGTTCTACGAGCAGTACTTC. It specifies CASTRFYEQYF.

This chain links TRBV5-4 with TRBJ1-6; 7 bases are a match to TRBD1. The V and J ends lost 4 bases and 7 bases, in that order; junction bases with no gene match: 11. This CDR3 is 16 amino acids long. Germline-derived CDR1 and CDR2 are SGHNT and YYREEE (reference sequence). In nucleotides, the CDR3 is TGTGCCAGCAGCCTTACCACAGGGGTGGGCAATTCACCCCTCCACTTT. Translated, it gives CASSLTTGVGNSPLHF.

The chain is built from TRBV5-1 and TRBJ2-7; TRBD1 aligns across 8 bases. The length of the CDR3 is 14 residues. The germline gives CDR1 SGHRS, CDR2 YFSETQ. V was clipped by 0 bases and J by 6 bases; unmatched bases: 5. The CDR3: CASSLGQGIGEQYF. The CDR3 coding sequence is TGCGCCAGCAGCTTGGGACAGGGGATCGGCGAGCAGTACTTC.

This clone was counted at least ten times. The gene calls are TRBV5-6 and TRBJ1-5, with 8 bases that match TRBD1. Germline trimming cut 2 bases from V and 1 base from J; bases unmatched to any gene: 2. Germline CDR1 is SGHDT and CDR2 is YYEEEE. The CDR3 has 15 residues. Here the CDR3 reads CASSLRQGSNQPQHF. CDR3 DNA: TGTGCCAGCAGCTTAAGACAGGGGAGCAATCAGCCCCAGCATTTT.

This clone occurred many times. The J gene is TRBJ2-7, the V gene TRBV27, with D perhaps being TRBD1 or TRBD2 (6 bases each). The V gene lost 2 bases and the J gene lost 1 base, with 15 bases spanning the gap. This CDR3 has 16 residues. Germline V gives CDR1 MNHEY, CDR2 SMNVEV (reference sequence). The CDR3 is CASSLVMGGNSYEQYF. As DNA, the CDR3 is TGTGCCAGCAGTTTAGTTATGGGGGGCAATTCCTACGAGCAGTACTTC.

This clone was recorded many times. The V and J genes are TRBV27 and TRBJ1-2, with TRBD1 matching 7 bases. Per germline, CDR1 MNHEY and CDR2 SMNVEV (reference sequence). With 4 bases clipped from V and 4 bases from J, the junction kept 3 bases outside the gene matches. The CDR3 spans 13 residues. The CDR3 sequence is CASSSTGAYGYTF. DNA for the CDR3: TGTGCCAGCAGTTCCACAGGGGCCTATGGCTACACCTTC.

There are many counts of this clone. The CDR3 region is CASTLKGGTQYF. The CDR3 nucleotides are TGTGCCAGCACCCTGAAGGGGGGGACCCAGTACTTC. This rearrangement joins TRBV28 to TRBJ2-5; D is tentatively TRBD1 or TRBD2 (6 bases each). The CDR3 runs to 12 residues. Trimming removed 7 bases from V and 7 bases from J, with 13 bases in between. Germline assignment: CDR1 MDHEN and CDR2 SYDVKM.

This clone was recorded at least ten times. The J gene is TRBJ1-3, the V gene TRBV4-2; a possible D gene is TRBD1 (5 bases). CDR1 and CDR2 (germline): LGHNA, YNFKEQ. The CDR3 spans 16 residues. V gave up 1 base and J gave up 0 bases, with 10 bases separating them. The CDR3 DNA reads TGTGCCAGCAGCCAAGGGAGACAGAACTCTGGAAACACCATATATTTT. This codes for CASSQGRQNSGNTIYF.

This clone showed up many times. V is TRBV12-3 or TRBV12-4 and J is TRBJ1-6; weak D call: TRBD1 (5 bases). V lost 2 bases and J 8 bases, leaving 13 bases between the germline ends. The CDR3 length is 15 residues. This CDR3 reads CASSLNGGAHSPLHF. The DNA of the CDR3 is TGTGCCAGCAGTTTAAACGGAGGGGCTCATTCACCCCTCCACTTT.

In its sample, this clone was seen a few times. V and J are TRBV12-3 or TRBV12-4 and TRBJ2-7, with 10 bases matching TRBD1. This CDR3 comprises 15 residues. Germline trimming cut 5 bases from V and 6 bases from J; bases unmatched to any gene: 10. The DNA of the CDR3 is TGTGCCAGCAGTGAAAGGTCAGGGACAGGGGTCGAGCAGTACTTC. Translating it yields CASSERSGTGVEQYF.

This clone was counted ten times or more. V is TRBV5-1 and J is TRBJ2-5; 8 nucleotides match TRBD2. This CDR3 is 16 amino acids long. Trimming at V came to 0 bases and at J to 5 bases, leaving 9 bases not matched to a gene. In germline, CDR1 is SGHRS, CDR2 YFSETQ. CDR3 region: CASSLGGLAGQETQYF. The CDR3 coding sequence is TGCGCCAGCAGCTTGGGAGGGCTAGCGGGCCAGGAGACCCAGTACTTC.

This clone came up many times. The chain couples TRBV6-5 to TRBJ1-2; TRBD1 aligns across 9 bases. This CDR3 is 16 amino acids long. The V gene's germline CDR1 is MNHEY and CDR2 SVGAGI. J was trimmed by 4 bases and V by 0 bases; bases with no gene match: 6. This CDR3 is CASSYSSGQGPYGYTF. The CDR3 coding sequence is TGTGCCAGCAGTTACTCGTCGGGACAGGGCCCCTATGGCTACACCTTC.

This clone was detected ten times or more. The rearrangement joins TRBV19 to TRBJ2-1; possibly TRBD2 for D (7 bases). Trimming shortened V by 5 bases and J by 6 bases, and 14 bases separated the two germline ends. The CDR3 contains 14 residues. Germline-derived CDR1 and CDR2 are LNHDA and SQIVND (reference sequence). CDR3 nucleotides: TGTGCCAGTAGTGAGGGGGGGGGCTCCAATGAGCAGTTCTTC. Its protein product is CASSEGGGSNEQFF.

This clone was seen repeatedly, ten times or more. V and J are TRBV5-1 and TRBJ2-2, with D unresolved. Germline V CDR1 and CDR2: SGHRS, YFSETQ. This CDR3 has 14 amino acids. V was clipped by 0 bases and J by 2 bases, with 5 bases between them. The CDR3 here is CASSLGQNTGELFF. In nucleotides, the CDR3 is TGCGCCAGCAGCTTGGGTCAAAACACCGGGGAGCTGTTTTTT.

This clone appeared once. This sequence may be a read error, since a much larger clone differs from it by one base. This chain connects TRBV20-1 to TRBJ2-7; D gene ambiguous. This CDR3 is built from 15 residues. V gave up 6 bases and J gave up 0 bases, with 18 bases separating them. From germline, CDR1 is DFQATT and CDR2 SNEGSKA (reference sequence). This CDR3 reads CSALPLRSTSYEQYF. The CDR3 coding sequence is TGCAGTGCACTACCCCTCCGGTCCACCTCCTACGAGCAGTACTTC.

A word on this clone: This may come from a read error, since a much larger clone is one base off. The chain is built from TRBV5-8 and TRBJ1-4; D gene unclear. The CDR3 is made up of 13 amino acids. V shed 0 bases and J shed 7 bases, with 7 bases lying between them. Germline CDR1 SGHTS, CDR2 YDEGEE. The CDR3 protein is CASSLVGAEKLFF. The CDR3, as DNA: TGTGCCAGCAGCTTGGTTGGAGCTGAAAAACTGTTTTTT.

The sample holds many counts of this clone. The chain employs TRBV7-2 and TRBJ2-7, with D perhaps being TRBD1 or TRBD2 (6 bases each). The ends were cut back, 5 bases at V and 6 bases at J, with 23 bases in the middle. CDR3 length equals 16 residues. The germline V gene has CDR1 SGHTA and CDR2 FQGNSA. The CDR3 nucleotides are TGTGCCAGCAGCCCTAGCGACTACCTCACAGGGCCCGAGCAGTACTTC. Translating gives CASSPSDYLTGPEQYF. The variable domain in full, completed from reference TRBV7-2 and TRBJ2-7, reads GAGVSQSPSNKVTEKGKDVELRCDPISGHTALYWYRQSLGQGLEFLIYFQGNSAPDKSGLPSDRFSAERTGGSVSTLTIQRTQQEDSAVYLCASSPSDYLTGPEQYFGPGTRLTVT.

V usage is TRBV6-1 and J usage is TRBJ1-5; D not resolved. The V gene's germline CDR1 is MNHNS and CDR2 SASEGT. There are 13 residues in the CDR3. The germline V and J ends were trimmed by 3 bases and 10 bases, with 13 bases remaining between them. The CDR3 nucleotides read TGTGCCAGCAGTGATCAAGCGGGTCATCCCCAGCATTTT. This codes for CASSDQAGHPQHF.

On this clone: A much larger clone sits a single nucleotide away, making a read error possible. The chain has TRBV27 and TRBJ1-4, with 8 bases aligning to TRBD1. This CDR3 contains 14 residues. The junction had 8 bases not matched to a gene; V was cut back by 7 bases and J by 7 bases. Germline V CDR1 and CDR2: MNHEY, SMNVEV (reference sequence). The CDR3 region has the DNA TGTGCCAGCATCGCTGAGACAGGGGTTGAAAAACTGTTTTTT. This codes for CASIAETGVEKLFF.

This clone was recorded many times. V usage is TRBV20-1 and J usage is TRBJ2-5; 7 bases line up with TRBD1. Germline V gene lookup returns CDR1 DFQATT and CDR2 SNEGSKA (reference sequence). This CDR3 is 14 amino acids long. V lost 8 bases to trimming and J lost 0 bases; unmatched junction nucleotides: 9. CDR3 sequence reads: CSSPEDRDQETQYF. The CDR3 DNA is TGCAGTAGCCCGGAAGACAGGGACCAAGAGACCCAGTACTTC.

This clone was observed at least ten times. The chain links TRBV14 to TRBJ1-2; 7 bases map to TRBD1. Trimming removed 7 bases from V and 7 bases from J; junction bases left unmatched: 6. Per germline, CDR1 SGHDN and CDR2 FVKESK. This CDR3 contains 12 residues. Here the CDR3 reads CASTQGVSGYTF. The CDR3 nucleotides read TGTGCCAGCACCCAGGGGGTATCTGGCTACACCTTC.

This clone was counted between two and nine times. A much more abundant neighbour one base away suggests this may be a read error. The rearrangement uses TRBV19 and TRBJ2-7; D is unresolved. Trimming shortened V by 0 bases and J by 0 bases, and 15 bases separated the two germline ends. The CDR3 consists of 17 residues. Germline CDR1 and CDR2: LNHDA and SQIVND (reference sequence). The CDR3, as DNA: TGTGCCAGTAGTATAGAAGGCGTCGGGTGCCTCTCCTACGAGCAGTACTTC. Its translation: CASSIEGVGCLSYEQYF.

This clone was recorded at least ten times. J is TRBJ2-7 and V is TRBV4-2; 13 bases align to TRBD2. The CDR3 is 19 residues long. Germline CDR1 and CDR2: LGHNA and YNFKEQ. V shed 0 bases and J 2 bases; nucleotides not matched to a gene: 10. The CDR3 DNA is TGTGCCAGCAGCCAAGATCCACTAGCGGGGGGGCATACCCCCTACGAGCAGTACTTC. Protein: CASSQDPLAGGHTPYEQYF.

A remark on this clone: This clone may be a read error of a much larger clone one base away. The same CDR3 also results from other DNA sequences found in this sample. CDR3 loop: CASSSSGTGIETQYF. The CDR3 DNA is TGCGCCAGCAGTTCGTCCGGGACAGGGATCGAGACCCAGTACTTC. V and J are TRBV5-1 and TRBJ2-5; 9 bases match TRBD1. Germline values: CDR1 SGHRS, CDR2 YFSETQ. The CDR3 runs to 15 residues. With 5 bases clipped from V and 5 bases from J, the junction kept 10 bases outside the gene matches.

This clone was observed at least ten times. The chain couples TRBV12-3 or TRBV12-4 to TRBJ1-5; the D gene is possibly TRBD1 (5 bases). With 7 bases removed from V and 0 bases from J, the gap between germline ends came to 10 bases. The length of the CDR3 is 14 residues. The DNA for the CDR3 is TGTGCCAGCAAAACAGGTTATAGCAATCAGCCCCAGCATTTT. Translating gives CASKTGYSNQPQHF.